This T cell receptor beta chain was sequenced during a study of blood T cell repertoires in COVID-19. Study in general: Specimens from acute and convalescent COVID-19 originated in the United States, Italy and Spain. T cells, B-cell-depleted T cells, or PBMCs supplied cDNA or gDNA.

As handled by the study authors: Cell counts per sample came from amplifying reference gene primers. This table comes from immunoSEQ multiplex PCR, and its TCRdb copy is limited to in-frame clones, with some not included. D and trimming come from the DNA, and the V and J calls and clone size come from that table. The sample shows 63,000 or so clones, roughly 89% of them seen only once. The CDR3 contains 15 residues. V gave up 4 bases and J gave up 3 bases, with 16 bases separating them. Germline-derived CDR1 and CDR2 are MGHRA and YSYEKL. The V gene is TRBV4-1, the J gene TRBJ2-7; D unresolved. Material: peripheral blood. This clonotype was sampled from a man aged 55 to 70 with acute or convalescent COVID-19. The CDR3 loop reads CASSLSSRGFYEQYF. CDR3 coding DNA: TGCGCCAGCAGCCTAAGCTCCAGAGGCTTCTACGAGCAGTACTTC.